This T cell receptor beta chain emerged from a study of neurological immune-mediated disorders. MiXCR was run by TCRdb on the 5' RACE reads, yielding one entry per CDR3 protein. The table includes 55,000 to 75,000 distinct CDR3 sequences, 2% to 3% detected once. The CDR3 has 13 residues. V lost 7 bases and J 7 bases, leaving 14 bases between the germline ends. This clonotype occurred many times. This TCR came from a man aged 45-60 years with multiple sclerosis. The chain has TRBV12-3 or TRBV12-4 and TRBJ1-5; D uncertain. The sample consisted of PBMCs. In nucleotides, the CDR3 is TGTGCCAGCACTCAGCAAGGGATCCAGCCCCAGCATTTT. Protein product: CASTQQGIQPQHF.